This T cell receptor (beta chain) stems from a study of control samples from healthy donors and cancer patients. Profiled with immunoSEQ multiplex PCR; TCRdb holds only in-frame clones, not every one. The sample lists about 55,000 clones, roughly 96% occurring once. This CDR3 comprises 16 residues. From germline, CDR1 is SGHRS and CDR2 YFSETQ. Unmatched junction bases numbered 9, after V lost 1 base and J lost 5 bases. The receptor's source is a woman under 40 in good health. V and J are TRBV5-1 and TRBJ2-1, with 7 bases lining up with TRBD2. Sequenced sample: blood. The CDR3, as DNA: TGCGCCAGCAGCTTGAAGGCGGGAGTGTCCCACAATGAGCAGTTCTTC. Its protein product is CASSLKAGVSHNEQFF.